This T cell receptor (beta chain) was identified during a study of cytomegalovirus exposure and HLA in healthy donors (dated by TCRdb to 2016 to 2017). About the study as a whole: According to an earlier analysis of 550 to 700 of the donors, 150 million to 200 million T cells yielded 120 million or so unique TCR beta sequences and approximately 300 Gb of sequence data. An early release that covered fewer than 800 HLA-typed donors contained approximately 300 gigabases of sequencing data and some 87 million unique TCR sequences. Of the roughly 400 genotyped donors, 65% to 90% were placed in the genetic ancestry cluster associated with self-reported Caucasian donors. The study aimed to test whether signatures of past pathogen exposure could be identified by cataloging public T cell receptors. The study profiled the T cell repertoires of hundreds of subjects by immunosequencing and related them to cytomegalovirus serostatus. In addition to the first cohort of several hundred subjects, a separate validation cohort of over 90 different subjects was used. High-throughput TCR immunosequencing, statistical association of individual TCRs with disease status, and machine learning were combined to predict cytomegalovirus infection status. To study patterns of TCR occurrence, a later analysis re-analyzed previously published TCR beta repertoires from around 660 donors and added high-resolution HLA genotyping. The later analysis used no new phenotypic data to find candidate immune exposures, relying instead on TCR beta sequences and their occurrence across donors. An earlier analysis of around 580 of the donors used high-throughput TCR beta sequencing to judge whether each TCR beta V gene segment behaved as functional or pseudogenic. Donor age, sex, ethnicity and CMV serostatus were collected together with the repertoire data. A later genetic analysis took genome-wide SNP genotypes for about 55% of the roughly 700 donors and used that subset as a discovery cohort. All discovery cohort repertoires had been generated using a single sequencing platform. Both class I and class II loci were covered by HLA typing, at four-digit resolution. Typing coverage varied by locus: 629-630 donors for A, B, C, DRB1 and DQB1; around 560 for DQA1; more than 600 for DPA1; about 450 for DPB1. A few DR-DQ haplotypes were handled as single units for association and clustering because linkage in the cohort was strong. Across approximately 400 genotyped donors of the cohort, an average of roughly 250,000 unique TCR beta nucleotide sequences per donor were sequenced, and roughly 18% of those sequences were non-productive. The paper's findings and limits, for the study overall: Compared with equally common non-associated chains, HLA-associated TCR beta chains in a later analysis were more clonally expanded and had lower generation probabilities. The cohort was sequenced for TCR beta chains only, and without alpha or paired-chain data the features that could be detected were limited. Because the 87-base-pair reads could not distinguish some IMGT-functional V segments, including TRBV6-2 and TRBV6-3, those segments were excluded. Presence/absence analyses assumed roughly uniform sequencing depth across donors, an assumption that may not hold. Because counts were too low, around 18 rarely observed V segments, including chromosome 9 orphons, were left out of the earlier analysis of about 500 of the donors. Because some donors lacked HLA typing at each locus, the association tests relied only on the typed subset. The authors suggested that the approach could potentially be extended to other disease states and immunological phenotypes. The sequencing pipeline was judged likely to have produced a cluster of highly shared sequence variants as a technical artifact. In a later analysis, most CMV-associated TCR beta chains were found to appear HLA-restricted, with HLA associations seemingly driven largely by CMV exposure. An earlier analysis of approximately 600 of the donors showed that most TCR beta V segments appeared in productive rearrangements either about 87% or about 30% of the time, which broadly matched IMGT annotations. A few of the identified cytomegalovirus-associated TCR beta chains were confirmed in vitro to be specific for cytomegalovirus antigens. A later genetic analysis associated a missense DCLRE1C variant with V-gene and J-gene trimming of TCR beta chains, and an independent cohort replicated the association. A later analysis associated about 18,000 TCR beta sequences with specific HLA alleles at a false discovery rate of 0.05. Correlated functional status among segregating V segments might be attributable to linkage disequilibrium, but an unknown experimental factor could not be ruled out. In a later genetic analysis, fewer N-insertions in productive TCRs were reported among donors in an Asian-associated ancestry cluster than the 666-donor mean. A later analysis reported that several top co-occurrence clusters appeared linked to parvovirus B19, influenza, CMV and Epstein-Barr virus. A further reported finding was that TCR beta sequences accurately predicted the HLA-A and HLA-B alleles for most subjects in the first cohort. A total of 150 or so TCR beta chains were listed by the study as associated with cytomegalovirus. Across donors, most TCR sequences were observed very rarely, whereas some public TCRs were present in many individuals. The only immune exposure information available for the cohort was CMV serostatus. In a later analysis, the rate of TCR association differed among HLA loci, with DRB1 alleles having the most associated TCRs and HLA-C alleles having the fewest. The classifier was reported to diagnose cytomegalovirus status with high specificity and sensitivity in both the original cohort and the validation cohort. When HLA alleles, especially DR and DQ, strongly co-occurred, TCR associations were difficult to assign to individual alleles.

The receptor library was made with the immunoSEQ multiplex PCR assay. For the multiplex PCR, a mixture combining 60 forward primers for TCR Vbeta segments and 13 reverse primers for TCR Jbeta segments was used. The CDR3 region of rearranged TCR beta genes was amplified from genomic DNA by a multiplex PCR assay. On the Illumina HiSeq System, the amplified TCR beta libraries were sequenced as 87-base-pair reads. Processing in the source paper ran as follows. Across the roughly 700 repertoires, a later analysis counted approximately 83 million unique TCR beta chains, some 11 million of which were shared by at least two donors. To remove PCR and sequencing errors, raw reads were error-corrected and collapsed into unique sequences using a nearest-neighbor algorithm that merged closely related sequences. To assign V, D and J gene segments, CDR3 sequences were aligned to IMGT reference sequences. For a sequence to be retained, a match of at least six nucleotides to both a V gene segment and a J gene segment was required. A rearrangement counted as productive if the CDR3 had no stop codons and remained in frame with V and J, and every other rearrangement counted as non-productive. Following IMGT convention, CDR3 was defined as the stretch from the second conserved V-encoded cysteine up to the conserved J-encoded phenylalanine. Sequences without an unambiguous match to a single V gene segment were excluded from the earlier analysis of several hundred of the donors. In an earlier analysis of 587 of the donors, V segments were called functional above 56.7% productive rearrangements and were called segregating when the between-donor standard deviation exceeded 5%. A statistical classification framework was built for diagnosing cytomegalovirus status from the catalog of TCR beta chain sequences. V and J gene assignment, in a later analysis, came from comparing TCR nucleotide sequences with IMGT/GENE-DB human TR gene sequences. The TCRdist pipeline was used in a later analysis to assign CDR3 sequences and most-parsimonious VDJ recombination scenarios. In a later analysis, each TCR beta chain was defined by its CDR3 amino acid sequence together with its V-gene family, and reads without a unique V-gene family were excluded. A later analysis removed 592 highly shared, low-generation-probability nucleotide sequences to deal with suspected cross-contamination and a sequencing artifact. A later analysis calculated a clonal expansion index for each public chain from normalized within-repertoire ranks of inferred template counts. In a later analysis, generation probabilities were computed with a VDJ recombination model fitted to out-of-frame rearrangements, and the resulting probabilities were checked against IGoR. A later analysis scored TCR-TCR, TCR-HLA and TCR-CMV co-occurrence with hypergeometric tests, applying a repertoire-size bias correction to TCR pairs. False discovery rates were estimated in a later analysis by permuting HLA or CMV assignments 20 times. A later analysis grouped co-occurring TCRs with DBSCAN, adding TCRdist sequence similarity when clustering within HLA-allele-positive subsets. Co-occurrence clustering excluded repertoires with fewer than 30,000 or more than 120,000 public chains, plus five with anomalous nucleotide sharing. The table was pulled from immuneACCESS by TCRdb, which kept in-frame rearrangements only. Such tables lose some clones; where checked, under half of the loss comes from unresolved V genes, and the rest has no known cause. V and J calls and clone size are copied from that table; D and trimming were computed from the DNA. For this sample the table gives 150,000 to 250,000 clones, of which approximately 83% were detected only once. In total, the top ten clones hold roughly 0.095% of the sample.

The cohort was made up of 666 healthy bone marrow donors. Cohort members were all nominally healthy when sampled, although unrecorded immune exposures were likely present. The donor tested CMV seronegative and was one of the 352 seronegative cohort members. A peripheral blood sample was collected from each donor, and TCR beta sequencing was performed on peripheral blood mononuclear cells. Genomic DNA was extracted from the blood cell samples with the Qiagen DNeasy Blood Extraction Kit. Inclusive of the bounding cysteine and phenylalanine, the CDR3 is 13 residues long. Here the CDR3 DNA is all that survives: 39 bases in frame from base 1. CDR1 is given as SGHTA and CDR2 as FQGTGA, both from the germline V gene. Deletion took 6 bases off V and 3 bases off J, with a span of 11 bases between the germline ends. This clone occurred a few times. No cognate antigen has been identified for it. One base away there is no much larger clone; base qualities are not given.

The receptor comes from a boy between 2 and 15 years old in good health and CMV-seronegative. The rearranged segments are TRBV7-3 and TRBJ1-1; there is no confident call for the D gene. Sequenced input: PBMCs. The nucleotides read TGTGCCAGCAGTACAAGTTTGGACACTGAAGCTTTCTTT. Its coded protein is CASSTSLDTEAFF.